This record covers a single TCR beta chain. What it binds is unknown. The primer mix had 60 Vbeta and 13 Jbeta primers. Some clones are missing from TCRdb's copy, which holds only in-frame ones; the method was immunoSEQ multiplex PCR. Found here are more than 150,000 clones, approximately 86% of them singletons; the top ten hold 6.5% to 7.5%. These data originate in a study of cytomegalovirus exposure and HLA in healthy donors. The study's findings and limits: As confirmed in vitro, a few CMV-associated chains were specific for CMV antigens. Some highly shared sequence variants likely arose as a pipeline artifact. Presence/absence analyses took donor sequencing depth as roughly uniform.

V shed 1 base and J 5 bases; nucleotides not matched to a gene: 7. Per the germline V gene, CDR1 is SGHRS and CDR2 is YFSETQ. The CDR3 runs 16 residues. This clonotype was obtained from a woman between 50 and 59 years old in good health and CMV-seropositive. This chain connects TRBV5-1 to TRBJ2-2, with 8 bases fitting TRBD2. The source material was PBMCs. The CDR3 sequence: CASSLRNGGGTGELFF. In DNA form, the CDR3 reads TGCGCCAGCAGCTTGCGAAACGGGGGGGGAACCGGGGAGCTGTTTTTT.